A single T cell receptor beta chain is shown here with its context. These data belong to a study of blood T cell repertoires in COVID-19. The CDR3 totals 16 residues. Looked up from germline, CDR1 is KGHDR and CDR2 is SFDVKD. With V trimmed by 2 bases and J by 0 bases, 2 bases remained unmatched. In the authors' workflow: The assay estimated nucleated cells by amplifying reference gene primers. Clones were read by immunoSEQ multiplex PCR, and TCRdb kept only the in-frame ones, dropping some. V and J calls and clone size are copied from that table; D and trimming were computed from the DNA. This table has about 61,000 clones, about 88% appearing once.

This clonotype was obtained from a woman in her 50s with active or convalescent COVID-19. What was sequenced was peripheral blood. This rearrangement joins TRBV24-1 to TRBJ2-2; 7 nucleotides line up with TRBD1. This CDR3 reads CATSDSGTANTGELFF. The CDR3 DNA reads TGTGCCACCAGTGATTCCGGGACAGCGAACACCGGGGAGCTGTTTTTT.